The 30 T cell receptor beta chains in this list originate from one sample, sequenced in a study of T-cell reconstitution after alpha-beta-depleted transplantation in children. Unique molecular identifiers were used to barcode this TCRbeta library. Each CDR3 protein is one row after TCRdb ran MiXCR on the PCR reads. This sample has 260,000 or so distinct CDR3 sequences, with 9.5% to 15% found just once. The sample here was PBMCs from the stem cell graft donor, taken from the stem cell graft. The source of these receptors is a human donor who donated a stem cell graft to a child with acute lymphoblastic leukemia.

This clonotype was counted only a few times. In DNA form, the CDR3 reads TGTGCCAGCAGCTTATCATTGGGGGCGAAGCAGCCCCAGCATTTT. Protein sequence: CASSLSLGAKQPQHF. This sequence joins TRBV7-2 and TRBJ1-5; possibly TRBD1 for D (6 bases). V lost 2 bases and J 7 bases, leaving 15 bases between the germline ends. In germline, CDR1 is SGHTA, CDR2 FQGNSA. The CDR3 covers 15 residues.

This clonotype occurred many times. The chain couples TRBV4-2 to TRBJ1-2, with 7 bases identical to TRBD1. Germline V gene data show CDR1 as LGHNA and CDR2 as YNFKEQ. CDR3 length: 16 residues. The V gene end was trimmed by 0 bases and the J gene end by 3 bases; junction bases not matched to a gene: 7. CDR3 in amino acids: CASSQDNAGTDYGYTF. CDR3 in DNA: TGTGCCAGCAGCCAAGACAACGCCGGGACAGACTATGGCTACACCTTC.

The gene calls are TRBV5-1 and TRBJ2-1; 7 bases align to TRBD2. Unmatched junction bases numbered 10, after V lost 2 bases and J lost 2 bases. The V gene's germline CDR1 is SGHRS and CDR2 YFSETQ. This CDR3 has 17 residues. In nucleotides, the CDR3 is TGCGCCAGCAGCTTAACCCGACTAGCCTCTACCTACAATGAGCAGTTCTTC. Its translation is CASSLTRLASTYNEQFF.

Many counts were recorded for this clonotype. The chain links TRBV6-2 or TRBV6-3 to TRBJ2-1, with D perhaps TRBD2 (5 bases). CDR1 is MNHEY and CDR2 is SVGEGT in the germline V gene. This CDR3 contains 13 residues. V shed 5 bases and J shed 10 bases, with 15 bases lying between them. The CDR3 nucleotides are TGTGCCAGCAGTCGACACAGTGGCGGGGAGCAGTTCTTC. As protein: CASSRHSGGEQFF.

This clonotype came up many times. The V call is TRBV10-3, the J call TRBJ1-2; unclear D gene. CDR1 ENHRY and CDR2 SYGVKD come from the germline V gene. V shed 0 bases and J shed 4 bases, with 12 bases lying between them. The CDR3 covers 15 residues. CDR3 loop: CAISESEMAGYGYTF. DNA of the CDR3: TGTGCCATCAGTGAGTCGGAAATGGCCGGCTATGGCTACACCTTC.

Ten or more counts support this clonotype. This chain connects TRBV6-2 or TRBV6-3 to TRBJ2-7; D is ambiguous. This CDR3 region has 15 residues. Germline V CDR1 and CDR2: MNHEY, SVGEGT. V was pared by 6 bases and J by 4 bases, with 19 bases between. The CDR3 loop reads CASSLDAARSYEQYF. The CDR3 DNA reads TGTGCCAGCAGCCTCGATGCGGCGAGGTCATACGAGCAGTACTTC.

This clonotype was detected ten times or more. The V and J genes are TRBV7-8 and TRBJ1-5, with a possible D match to TRBD1 (5 bases). V shed 2 bases and J shed 0 bases, with 11 bases lying between them. The germline gives CDR1 SGHVS, CDR2 FQNEAQ. The CDR3 covers 16 residues. CDR3 loop: CASSLQGVGSNQPQHF. Written as DNA, the CDR3 is TGTGCCAGCAGCTTACAGGGAGTGGGTAGCAATCAGCCCCAGCATTTT.

This clonotype was counted many times. One junction end disagrees with the germline gene, perhaps due to a read error. The V gene is TRBV12-3 or TRBV12-4, the J gene TRBJ2-1, with 13 bases aligning to TRBD2. CDR3 length: 13 amino acids. CDR3 DNA sequence: TGTGCCAGCAGTCCACTAGCGGGAGGGCCTCGAGGATTC. Amino acid sequence: CASSPLAGGPRGF.

The genes are TRBV5-2 and TRBJ2-7; no DNA check was done on the table's D call, TRBD2. TRBV5-2 is flagged as a pseudogene. The CDR3 totals 13 residues. CDR3 in DNA: TGTGCCATGGGCGACGGGGCCCCCTACGAGCAGTACTTC. Translating gives CAMGDGAPYEQYF.

The chain joins TRBV12-3 or TRBV12-4 to TRBJ1-1; D possibly corresponds to TRBD1 (5 bases). This CDR3 contains 15 residues. Trimming left V 7 bases short and J 0 bases short, with 15 bases between. CDR3 nucleotides: TGTGCCAGCACCTCGGCACAGGAGCTGAACACTGAAGCTTTCTTT. It encodes CASTSAQELNTEAFF.

This clonotype was seen at least ten times. The chain has TRBV7-9 and TRBJ2-2; D perhaps matches TRBD1 (6 bases). The germline gives CDR1 SEHNR, CDR2 FQNEAQ (reference sequence). The CDR3 is made up of 14 amino acids. V dropped 8 bases and J dropped 7 bases, with 17 bases sitting between them. The CDR3 region is CASPTAGAIGELFF. CDR3 nucleotide sequence: TGTGCCAGCCCCACGGCAGGGGCGATCGGGGAGCTGTTTTTT.

This clonotype has ten or more counts. This rearrangement joins TRBV12-3 or TRBV12-4 to TRBJ1-1; the D is unclear. The CDR3 is 12 residues long. Trimming shortened V by 6 bases and J by 10 bases, and 15 bases separated the two germline ends. The CDR3 spells CASSQPGSGAFF. CDR3 DNA sequence: TGTGCCAGCAGCCAACCGGGGTCGGGAGCTTTCTTT.

Many counts were recorded for this clonotype. V gene TRBV20-1 combines with J gene TRBJ2-7, with 14 positions matching TRBD2. Germline CDR1 is DFQATT and CDR2 is SNEGSKA (reference sequence). This CDR3 is built from 14 residues. The trim removed 6 bases at V and 0 bases at J, leaving 1 base unmatched. CDR3: CSAGTSGSSYEQYF. For the CDR3, the DNA is TGCAGTGCCGGGACTAGCGGGAGCTCCTACGAGCAGTACTTC.

The sample holds a few counts of this clonotype. This CDR3 is CASSVAGGGSPLHF. The CDR3 bases are TGTGCCAGCAGTGTTGCTGGGGGCGGTTCACCCCTCCACTTT. This chain connects TRBV25-1 to TRBJ1-6, with D maybe TRBD1 (6 bases). V was cut by 4 bases and J by 9 bases, with 13 bases left in between. The CDR3 length is 14 residues. CDR1 is MGHDK and CDR2 is SYGVNS in the germline V gene.

This clonotype was seen a handful of times. The CDR3, as DNA: TGTGCCAGCAGCGGGGACCGTACCCCGCCAGTTTACTTC. Its protein is CASSGDRTPPVYF. This chain joins TRBV5-6 and TRBJ2-7, with D perhaps given as TRBD1 or TRBD2 (5 bases each). This CDR3 comprises 13 residues. Looked up from germline, CDR1 is SGHDT and CDR2 is YYEEEE. Trimming cost V 4 bases and J 13 bases, with 21 bases left between them.

There are a few counts of this clonotype. The chain recombines TRBV12-3 or TRBV12-4 with TRBJ1-5; D uncertain. Trimming pared 6 bases from V and 1 base from J, leaving 10 bases between. CDR3 size: 14 residues. CDR3 residues: CASRDRESNQPQHF. CDR3 DNA: TGTGCCAGCAGGGACCGGGAAAGCAATCAGCCCCAGCATTTT.

Remarks on this clonotype: A clone one base away is much larger, so this may be a read error. Lacking the conserved final phenylalanine or tryptophan, this CDR3 likely reflects a read error. V is TRBV7-8 and J is TRBJ1-5; TRBD1 is a possible D gene (5 bases). The CDR3 is 16 amino acids. Trimming took off 1 base at V and 5 bases at J, with 15 bases between the two ends. From germline, CDR1 is SGHVS and CDR2 FQNEAQ. The CDR3 bases are TGTGCCAGCAGCTTAGAGGCCAGGGAGTTTTATCAGCCCCAGCATTTG. Amino acid sequence: CASSLEAREFYQPQHL.

This clonotype was detected many times. The rearrangement joins TRBV7-9 to TRBJ1-1; TRBD1 is a possible D gene (5 bases). In germline, CDR1 is SEHNR, CDR2 FQNEAQ (reference sequence). This CDR3 comprises 12 residues. V lost 4 bases and J 3 bases, leaving 6 bases between the germline ends. DNA of the CDR3: TGTGCCAGCAGCTGGGGGGACACTGAAGCTTTCTTT. This gives the protein CASSWGDTEAFF.

This clonotype turned up a few times. The chain couples TRBV12-3 or TRBV12-4 to TRBJ1-5; D may be TRBD1 (6 bases). Trimming removed 5 bases at V and 7 bases at J, with 15 bases between. The CDR3 is made up of 14 amino acids. CDR3 bases: TGTGCCAGCAGTCACAGGGCCGGGGACCAGCCCCAGCATTTT. It encodes CASSHRAGDQPQHF.

This clonotype was recorded many times. The CDR3 spells CASSLEGTRGYEQYF. In DNA form, the CDR3 reads TGTGCCAGCAGCCTGGAGGGGACAAGGGGGTACGAGCAGTACTTC. The chain recombines TRBV5-4 with TRBJ2-7; D possibly uses TRBD1 or TRBD2 (6 bases each). Trimming stripped 4 bases from V and 4 bases from J, with 18 bases between. Germline CDR1 SGHNT, CDR2 YYREEE (reference sequence). The CDR3 covers 15 residues.

This clonotype was seen repeatedly, ten times or more. The rearrangement joins TRBV21-1 to TRBJ2-4. TRBV21-1 counts as a pseudogene. This CDR3 contains 16 residues. CDR3 nucleotide sequence: TGTGCCAGCAGCAAAAAAGGCGTAATAGCCAAAAACATTCAGTACTTC. Translating it yields CASSKKGVIAKNIQYF.

This clonotype was detected ten times or more. The chain joins TRBV24-1 to TRBJ2-1, with D perhaps matching TRBD2 (6 bases). The germline V gene has CDR1 KGHDR and CDR2 SFDVKD. This CDR3 spans 14 amino acids. With 10 bases removed from V and 3 bases from J, the gap between germline ends came to 15 bases. The CDR3: CATGGIPDYNEQFF. CDR3 DNA sequence: TGTGCCACTGGAGGGATCCCCGACTACAATGAGCAGTTCTTC.

This clonotype was detected ten times or more. The V gene is TRBV18, the J gene TRBJ2-4; D ambiguous. The length of the CDR3 is 16 residues. Germline CDR1 and CDR2: KGHSH and LQKENI. Trimming left V 6 bases short and J 6 bases short, with 21 bases between. The CDR3 reads CASSLYGRRVGNIQYF. The CDR3 DNA sequence: TGTGCCAGCTCCCTTTACGGTAGACGGGTTGGAAACATTCAGTACTTC.

This clonotype was seen at least ten times. The gene calls are TRBV7-2 and TRBJ2-1, with a possible D match to TRBD2 (6 bases). The V and J ends lost 1 base and 7 bases respectively, with 14 bases between them. Germline loops: CDR1 SGHTA, CDR2 FQGNSA. CDR3 size: 15 residues. CDR3 region: CASSLGWGRGNEQFF. CDR3 nucleotides: TGTGCCAGCAGCTTAGGATGGGGCCGGGGGAATGAGCAGTTCTTC.

This clonotype was observed at least ten times. J is TRBJ2-1 and V is TRBV20-1, with 8 bases matching TRBD2. This CDR3 has 14 residues. Germline CDR1 is DFQATT and CDR2 is SNEGSKA (reference sequence). The trim removed 5 bases at V and 0 bases at J, leaving 3 bases unmatched. The DNA for the CDR3 is TGCAGTGCTGCAAGCGGGAGCTCCTACAATGAGCAGTTCTTC. Translated: CSAASGSSYNEQFF.

This chain links TRBV30 with TRBJ1-1; possibly TRBD1 for D (5 bases). The V gene's germline CDR1 is GTSNPN and CDR2 SVGIG (reference sequence). Trimming cost V 0 bases and J 4 bases, with 9 bases left between them. The CDR3 spans 13 residues. The CDR3: CAWSVSGRTEAFF. Here the CDR3 DNA reads TGTGCCTGGAGTGTATCGGGGCGCACTGAAGCTTTCTTT.

This clonotype was seen repeatedly, ten times or more. The CDR3 reads CAISQDRQYQPQHF. In nucleotides, the CDR3 is TGTGCCATCAGCCAGGACAGGCAGTACCAGCCCCAGCATTTT. The chain uses TRBV10-3 and TRBJ1-5; 7 nucleotides line up with TRBD1. Trimming took 6 bases from V and 7 from J; bases not matched to a gene: 9. CDR3 length equals 14 residues. Germline-derived CDR1 and CDR2 are ENHRY and SYGVKD.

This clonotype was recorded a few times. This rearrangement joins TRBV7-9 to TRBJ2-1; D unresolved. Germline V gene data show CDR1 as SEHNR and CDR2 as FQNEAQ (reference sequence). Trimming stripped 5 bases from V and 2 bases from J, with 7 bases between. The CDR3 is 13 residues long. The CDR3: CASSRLTYNEQFF. The CDR3 coding sequence is TGTGCCAGCAGCCGACTTACCTACAATGAGCAGTTCTTC.

With respect to this clonotype: One base away lies a much larger clone, so this may be a sequencing read error. The rearrangement uses TRBV18 and TRBJ2-2, with D unresolved. The CDR3 contains 12 residues. Germline lookup yields CDR1 KGHSH and CDR2 LQKENI. CDR3: CASSHTTAELFF. The DNA for the CDR3 is TGTGCCAGCTCACACACAACCGCGGAGCTGTTTTTT.

For the CDR3, the DNA is TGCAGTGCGCCTGATGGACGGTACTCTCCCTACGAGCAGTACTTC. Translating it yields CSAPDGRYSPYEQYF. The J gene is TRBJ2-7, the V gene TRBV20-1; no firm D call. Trimming removed 6 bases at V and 2 bases at J, with 20 bases between. Per the germline V gene, CDR1 is DFQATT and CDR2 is SNEGSKA (reference sequence). The CDR3 is made up of 15 amino acids.